A selection of T cell receptor beta chains follows, all from one sample in a study of a mutant IDH1 vaccine in newly diagnosed glioma. Some clones are missing from TCRdb's copy, which holds only in-frame ones; the method was immunoSEQ multiplex PCR. The sample yields some 120,000 clones, roughly 78% seen once. No antigen has been assigned to these receptors. Sequencing used PBMCs, obtained from a glioma patient whose treatment included an IDH1 peptide vaccine. Receptors originate from a man aged 35 to 55 with glioma. CDR3s leave out the opening cysteine and the closing phenylalanine or tryptophan. Each record gives: V gene, J gene, CDR3 protein.

V: TRBV28; J: TRBJ2-7; CDR3: ASSNNIGEQY
V: TRBV7-2; J: TRBJ2-7; CDR3: ASSLRNSYSGEQY
V: TRBV18; J: TRBJ1-6; CDR3: ASSPTNRGISPLH
V: TRBV4-2; J: TRBJ2-3; CDR3: ASSQDQSGRRGDTQY
V: TRBV27; J: TRBJ1-1; CDR3: ASRAGAMTEAF
V: TRBV25-1; J: TRBJ2-3; CDR3: ASSEAAGHTDTQY
V: TRBV7-2; J: TRBJ2-5; CDR3: ASSLARTGQRQETQY
V: TRBV7-6; J: TRBJ2-3; CDR3: ASSSWGGTDTQY
V: TRBV5-5; J: TRBJ2-5; CDR3: ASSPRRDEGTQY
V: TRBV7-9; J: TRBJ2-7; CDR3: ASSLEGFEQY
V: TRBV10-3; J: TRBJ1-4; CDR3: AISESVGTVVNEKLF
V: TRBV28; J: TRBJ2-4; CDR3: ASSFAEAKNIQY
V: TRBV7-2; J: TRBJ1-3; CDR3: ASSPRENHSGNTIY
V: TRBV7-3; J: TRBJ2-3; CDR3: ASSLTSGSTDTQY
V: TRBV7-3; J: TRBJ2-3; CDR3: ASSLLAGVTDTQY
V: TRBV29-1; J: TRBJ2-2; CDR3: SVGGPNTGELF
V: TRBV6-1; J: TRBJ2-2; CDR3: ASSEGVTGELF
V: TRBV7-3; J: TRBJ2-3; CDR3: ASSLRDRTDTQY
V: TRBV5-6; J: TRBJ1-1; CDR3: ASSFGDGVNTEAF
V: TRBV5-1; J: TRBJ2-3; CDR3: ASSFRESPDTQY
V: TRBV7-6; J: TRBJ1-5; CDR3: ASSLEQGYNQPQH
V: TRBV9; J: TRBJ2-5; CDR3: ASSRGDQETQY
V: TRBV29-1; J: TRBJ1-1; CDR3: SVIPGQGEAEAF
V: TRBV12-5; J: TRBJ2-3; CDR3: ASGSGGSTDTQY
V: TRBV7-9; J: TRBJ2-1; CDR3: ASSPRRGPSYNEQF
V: TRBV29-1; J: TRBJ2-1; CDR3: SAVGGSAYNEQF
V: TRBV5-6; J: .; CDR3: ASSLTGARSEQY
V: TRBV29-1; J: TRBJ2-3; CDR3: SVWATGTQY
V: TRBV4-3; J: TRBJ1-2; CDR3: ASSQDRVRSAGGYT
V: TRBV9; J: TRBJ2-3; CDR3: ASSALGGRAIVDTQY
V: TRBV18; J: TRBJ1-1; CDR3: ASSPGQGTGAF
V: TRBV7-9; J: TRBJ2-3; CDR3: ASSSSGPGVRKGTDTQY
V: TRBV4-2; J: TRBJ2-7; CDR3: ASSQDGQASYEQY